One T cell receptor (beta chain) is described in this entry. Profiled with immunoSEQ multiplex PCR; TCRdb holds only in-frame clones, not every one. The table includes 69,000 or so clones, more than 80% detected once. These data originate in a study of blood T cell repertoires in COVID-19. Trimming removed 5 bases from V and 7 bases from J; junction bases left unmatched: 9. The CDR3 has 16 residues. The germline V gene has CDR1 SGHRS and CDR2 YFSETQ. The chain couples TRBV5-1 to TRBJ2-2, with TRBD1 matching over 12 bases. The origin of this receptor is a man between 45 and 60 years old with COVID-19, enrolled during active disease. The specimen sequenced was peripheral blood. The CDR3 here is CASRRPGQGAVGELFF. CDR3 in DNA: TGCGCCAGCAGACGGCCGGGACAGGGGGCGGTCGGGGAGCTGTTTTTT.